This T cell receptor (beta chain) originates from a study of blood T cell repertoires in COVID-19. For the study at large: Nucleic acid was either cDNA or gDNA, and it came from T cells, B-cell-depleted T cells, or PBMCs.

Germline V gene lookup returns CDR1 SQVTM and CDR2 ANQGSEA. The CDR3 contains 12 residues. V was clipped by 6 bases and J by 1 base; unmatched bases: 2. Profiling relied on immunoSEQ multiplex PCR, and the TCRdb table lists in-frame clones only, not all of them. The sample shows about 150,000 clones, 80% to 90% of them seen only once. The J gene is TRBJ1-1, the V gene TRBV29-1; 7 nucleotides line up with TRBD1. This sequence originates from a woman between 50 and 59 years old who had recovered from COVID-19. Sample: PBMCs or T cells enriched from blood (not recorded which). The CDR3 is CSVRQGNTEAFF. The CDR3, as DNA: TGCAGCGTCAGACAGGGGAACACTGAAGCTTTCTTT.